This T cell receptor (beta chain) was identified in a study of blood T cell repertoires in COVID-19. Study details: Acute-phase and convalescent COVID-19 samples originated in the United States, Italy and Spain. Sample material is recorded as cDNA or gDNA derived from T cells, B-cell-depleted T cells, or PBMCs.

V dropped 2 bases and J dropped 6; count of bases not matched to a gene: 2. The germline CDR1 and CDR2 sequences are SNHLY and FYNNEI. The CDR3 extends over 14 amino acids. Authors' processing steps: Estimated nucleated cell counts came from reference gene primer amplification. Profiling relied on immunoSEQ multiplex PCR, and the TCRdb table lists in-frame clones only, not all of them. The DNA gave D and trimming, while V, J and clone size come from that table. Among about 190,000 clones listed, 75% to 90% were seen once. The source material was peripheral blood. This receptor was taken from a man aged 60-69 years with acute or convalescent COVID-19. The chain uses TRBV2 and TRBJ2-1; 9 nucleotides agree with TRBD2. The CDR3 DNA reads TGTGCCAGCAGTGAACTAGCGGGGCTCAATGAGCAGTTCTTC. Protein product: CASSELAGLNEQFF.